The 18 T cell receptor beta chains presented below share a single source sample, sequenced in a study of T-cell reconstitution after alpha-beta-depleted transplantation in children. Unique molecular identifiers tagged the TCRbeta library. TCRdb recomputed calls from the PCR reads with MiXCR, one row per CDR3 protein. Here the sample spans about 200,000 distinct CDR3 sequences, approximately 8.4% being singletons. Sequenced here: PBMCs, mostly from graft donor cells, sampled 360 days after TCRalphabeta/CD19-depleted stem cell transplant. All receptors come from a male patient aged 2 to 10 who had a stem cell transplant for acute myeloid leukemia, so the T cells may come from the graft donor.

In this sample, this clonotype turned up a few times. The CDR3 region is CASSLQDVQETQYF. CDR3 DNA sequence: TGCGCCAGCAGCTTACAGGACGTTCAAGAGACCCAGTACTTC. J is TRBJ2-5 and V is TRBV5-1; D is possibly TRBD1 (5 bases). There are 14 residues in the CDR3. CDR1 is SGHRS and CDR2 is YFSETQ in the germline V gene. V was clipped by 2 bases and J by 2 bases, with 10 bases between them.

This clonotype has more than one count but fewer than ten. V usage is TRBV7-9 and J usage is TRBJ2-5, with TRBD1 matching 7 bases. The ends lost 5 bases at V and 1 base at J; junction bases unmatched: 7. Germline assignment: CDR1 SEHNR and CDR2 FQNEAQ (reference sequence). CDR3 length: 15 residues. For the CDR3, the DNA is TGTGCCAGCAGCCCACTGGGACAGTTCCAAGAGACCCAGTACTTC. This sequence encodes CASSPLGQFQETQYF.

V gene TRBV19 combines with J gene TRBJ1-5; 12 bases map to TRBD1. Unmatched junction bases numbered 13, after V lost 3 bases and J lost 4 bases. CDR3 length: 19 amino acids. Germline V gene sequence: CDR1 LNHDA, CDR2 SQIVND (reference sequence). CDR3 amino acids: CASSILTKRDRGPNQPQHF. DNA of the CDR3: TGTGCCAGTAGTATCTTGACCAAGCGGGACAGGGGGCCTAATCAGCCCCAGCATTTT.

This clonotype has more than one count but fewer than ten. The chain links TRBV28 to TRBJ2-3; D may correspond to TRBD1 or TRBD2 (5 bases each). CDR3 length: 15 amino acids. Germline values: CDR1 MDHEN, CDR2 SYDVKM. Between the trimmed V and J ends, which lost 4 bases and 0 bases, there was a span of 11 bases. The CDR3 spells CASSSGHTSTDTQYF. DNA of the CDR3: TGTGCCAGCAGTTCGGGGCACACCAGCACAGATACGCAGTATTTT.

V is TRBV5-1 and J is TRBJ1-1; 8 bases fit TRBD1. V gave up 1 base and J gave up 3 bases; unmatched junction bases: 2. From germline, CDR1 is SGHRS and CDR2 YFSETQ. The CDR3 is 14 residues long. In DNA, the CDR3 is TGCGCCAGCAGCTTGCAGGGGGCGGACACTGAAGCTTTCTTT. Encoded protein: CASSLQGADTEAFF.

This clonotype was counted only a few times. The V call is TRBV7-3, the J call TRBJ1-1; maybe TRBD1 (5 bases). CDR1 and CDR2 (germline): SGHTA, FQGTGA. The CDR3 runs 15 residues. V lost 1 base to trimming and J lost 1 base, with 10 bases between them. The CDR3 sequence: CASSLIPGPNTEAFF. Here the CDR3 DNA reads TGTGCCAGCAGCTTAATCCCAGGGCCGAACACTGAAGCTTTCTTT.

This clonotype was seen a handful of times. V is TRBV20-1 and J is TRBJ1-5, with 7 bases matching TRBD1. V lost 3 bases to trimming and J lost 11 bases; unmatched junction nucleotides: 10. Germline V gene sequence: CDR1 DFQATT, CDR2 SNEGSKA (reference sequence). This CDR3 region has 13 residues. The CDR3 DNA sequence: TGCAGTGCTAGGGGGACAGTTGGGGGATCCCAGCATTTT. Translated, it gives CSARGTVGGSQHF.

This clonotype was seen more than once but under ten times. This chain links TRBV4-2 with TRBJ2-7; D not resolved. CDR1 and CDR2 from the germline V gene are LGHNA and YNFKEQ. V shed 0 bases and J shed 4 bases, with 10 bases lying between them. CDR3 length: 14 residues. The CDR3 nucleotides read TGTGCCAGCAGCCAAGATCCCCATTCTTACGAGCAGTACGTC. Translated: CASSQDPHSYEQYV.

The CDR3 loop reads CASSLVASDPYNEQFF. CDR3 coding DNA: TGTGCCAGCAGCCTCGTCGCTAGCGACCCCTACAATGAGCAGTTCTTC. V and J are TRBV4-2 and TRBJ2-1; perhaps TRBD2 as D (6 bases). V gave up 4 bases and J gave up 2 bases, with 15 bases separating them. The germline gives CDR1 LGHNA, CDR2 YNFKEQ. This CDR3 is 16 amino acids long.

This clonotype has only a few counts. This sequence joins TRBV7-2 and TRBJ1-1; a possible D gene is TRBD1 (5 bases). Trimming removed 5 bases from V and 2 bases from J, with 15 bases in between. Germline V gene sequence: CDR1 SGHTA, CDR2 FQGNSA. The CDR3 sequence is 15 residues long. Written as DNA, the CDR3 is TGTGCCAGCAGCCAACCCGGGGGACCTAACACTGAAGCTTTCTTT. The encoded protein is CASSQPGGPNTEAFF.

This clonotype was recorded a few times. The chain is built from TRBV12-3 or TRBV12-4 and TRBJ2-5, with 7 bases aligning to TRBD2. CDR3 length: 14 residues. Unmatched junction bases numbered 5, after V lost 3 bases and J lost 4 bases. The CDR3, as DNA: TGTGCCAGCAGTTTCCCGCCGGGGGGAGAGACCCAGTACTTC. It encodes CASSFPPGGETQYF.

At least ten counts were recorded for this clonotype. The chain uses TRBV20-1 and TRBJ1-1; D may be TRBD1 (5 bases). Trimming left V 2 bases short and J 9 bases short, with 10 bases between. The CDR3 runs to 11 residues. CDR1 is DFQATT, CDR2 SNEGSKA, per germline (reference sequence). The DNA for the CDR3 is TGCAGTGCTAGACCGGGGCCTAAAGCTTTCTTT. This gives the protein CSARPGPKAFF.

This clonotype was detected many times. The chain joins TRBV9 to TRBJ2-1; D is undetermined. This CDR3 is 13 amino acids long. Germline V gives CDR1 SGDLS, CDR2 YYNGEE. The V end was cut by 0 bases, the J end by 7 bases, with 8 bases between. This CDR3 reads CASSVDARNEQFF. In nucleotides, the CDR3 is TGTGCCAGCAGCGTAGACGCGAGAAATGAGCAGTTCTTC.

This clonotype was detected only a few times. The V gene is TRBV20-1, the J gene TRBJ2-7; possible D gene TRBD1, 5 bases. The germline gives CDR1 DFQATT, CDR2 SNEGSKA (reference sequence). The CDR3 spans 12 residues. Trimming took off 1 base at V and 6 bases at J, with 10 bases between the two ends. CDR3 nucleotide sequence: TGCAGTGCTAGAGTACAGGCGAGCGAGCAGTACTTC. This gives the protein CSARVQASEQYF.

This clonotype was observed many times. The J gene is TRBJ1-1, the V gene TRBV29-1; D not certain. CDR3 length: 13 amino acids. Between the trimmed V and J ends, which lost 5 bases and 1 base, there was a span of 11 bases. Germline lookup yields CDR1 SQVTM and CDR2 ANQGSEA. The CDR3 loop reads CSVFFGQNTEAFF. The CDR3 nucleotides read TGCAGCGTTTTTTTCGGGCAGAACACTGAAGCTTTCTTT.

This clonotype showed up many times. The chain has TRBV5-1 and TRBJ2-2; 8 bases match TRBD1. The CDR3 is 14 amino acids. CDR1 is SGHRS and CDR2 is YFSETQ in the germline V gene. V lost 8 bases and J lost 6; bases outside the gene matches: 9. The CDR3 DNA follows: TGCGCCAGTAAAAGGACAGGGACCCCCGGGGAGCTGTTTTTT. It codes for CASKRTGTPGELFF.

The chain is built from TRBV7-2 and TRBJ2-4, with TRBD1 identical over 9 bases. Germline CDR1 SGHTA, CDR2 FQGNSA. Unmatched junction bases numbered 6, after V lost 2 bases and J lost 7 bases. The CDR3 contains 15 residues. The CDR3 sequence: CASSLKAGTGNIQYF. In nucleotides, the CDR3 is TGTGCCAGCAGCTTAAAAGCGGGGACAGGGAACATTCAGTACTTC.

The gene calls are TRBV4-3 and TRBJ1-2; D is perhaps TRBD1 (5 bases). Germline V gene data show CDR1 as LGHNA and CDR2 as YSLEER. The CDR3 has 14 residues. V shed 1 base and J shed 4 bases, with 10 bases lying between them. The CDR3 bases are TGCGCCAGCAGCCAAGGAGCAGGGTCCTATGGCTACACCTTC. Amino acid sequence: CASSQGAGSYGYTF.